This T cell receptor beta chain was recorded in a study of blood T cell repertoires in COVID-19. Study-wide background: Nucleic acid was either cDNA or gDNA, and it came from T cells, B-cell-depleted T cells, or PBMCs.

The authors' processing: Amplifying reference gene primers gave estimates of nucleated cell counts. Profiled with immunoSEQ multiplex PCR; TCRdb holds only in-frame clones, not every one. D and trimming come from the DNA, and the V and J calls and clone size come from that table. The top ten clones hold 2.3% of a sample with 200,000 to 300,000 clones, about 90% of them seen once. V dropped 9 bases and J dropped 4; count of bases not matched to a gene: 8. This CDR3 contains 13 residues. The germline gives CDR1 SNHLY, CDR2 FYNNEI. J is TRBJ1-2 and V is TRBV2; TRBD1 matches at 7 bases. The receptor was isolated from a woman in her forties or fifties with acute or convalescent COVID-19. Sample: peripheral blood. The DNA for the CDR3 is TGTGCCAGAAACAGGGGTAGGGGCTATGGCTACACCTTC. Its translation is CARNRGRGYGYTF.